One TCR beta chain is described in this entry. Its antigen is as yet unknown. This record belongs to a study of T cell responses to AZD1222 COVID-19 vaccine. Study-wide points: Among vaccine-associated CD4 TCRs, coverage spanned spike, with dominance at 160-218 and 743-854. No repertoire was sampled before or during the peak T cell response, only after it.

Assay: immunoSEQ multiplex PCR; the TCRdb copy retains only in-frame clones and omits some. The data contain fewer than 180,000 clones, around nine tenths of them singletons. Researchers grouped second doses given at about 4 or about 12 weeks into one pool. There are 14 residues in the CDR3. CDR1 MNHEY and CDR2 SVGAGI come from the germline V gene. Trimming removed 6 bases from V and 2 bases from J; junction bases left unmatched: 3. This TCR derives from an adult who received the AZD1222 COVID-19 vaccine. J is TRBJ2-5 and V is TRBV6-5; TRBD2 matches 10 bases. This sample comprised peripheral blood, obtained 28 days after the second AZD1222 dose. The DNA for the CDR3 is TGTGCCAGCAGGGGACTAGCGTATCAAGAGACCCAGTACTTC. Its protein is CASRGLAYQETQYF.